The rows below give T cell receptor beta chains drawn from one sample of a study of T cell changes during pregnancy in multiple sclerosis. Sequencing used immunoSEQ multiplex PCR; TCRdb keeps in-frame clones, though not all of them. The sample comprises about 38,000 clones, about 92% of which are singletons, and 5.5% rests with the top ten. The source was CD8+ T cells from peripheral blood mononuclear cells, collected in the third trimester of pregnancy. These receptors all stem from a female donor with multiple sclerosis, enrolled in a pregnancy study. CDR3s include the opening cysteine and the closing phenylalanine or tryptophan. D genes are given only for firm matches. The size entry is marked missing in some rows and otherwise reads once, few, many or a size class.

clone_size: .; d_call: .; v_call: TRBV6-1; j_call: TRBJ2-1; cdr3_aa: CASRSGNEQFF; cdr3_nt: TGTGCCAGCAGGTCAGGGAATGAGCAGTTCTTC
clone_size: .; d_call: .; v_call: TRBV2; j_call: TRBJ2-2; cdr3_aa: CASSEWMESTGELFF; cdr3_nt: TGTGCCAGCAGTGAATGGATGGAGTCAACCGGGGAGCTGTTTTTT
clone_size: .; d_call: TRBD2; v_call: TRBV19; j_call: TRBJ2-1; cdr3_aa: CASSIMGTSGYNEQFF; cdr3_nt: TGTGCCAGTAGTATAATGGGGACTAGCGGCTACAATGAGCAGTTCTTC
clone_size: .; d_call: TRBD1; v_call: TRBV7-9; j_call: TRBJ1-1; cdr3_aa: CASSLVQGQGDTEAFF; cdr3_nt: TGTGCCAGCAGCTTAGTCCAGGGGCAGGGGGACACTGAAGCTTTCTTT
clone_size: once; d_call: .; v_call: TRBV4-3; j_call: TRBJ2-1; cdr3_aa: CASSQDYRSSYNEQFF; cdr3_nt: TGCGCCAGCAGCCAAGATTATCGTAGCTCCTACAATGAGCAGTTCTTC
clone_size: medium-sized; d_call: TRBD2; v_call: TRBV7-6; j_call: TRBJ2-3; cdr3_aa: CASSFNLAGESTDTQYF; cdr3_nt: TGTGCCAGCAGCTTCAATCTGGCGGGAGAGTCCACAGATACGCAGTATTTT
clone_size: .; d_call: .; v_call: TRBV28; j_call: TRBJ2-5; cdr3_aa: CASSPGQTQETQYF; cdr3_nt: TGTGCCAGCAGCCCAGGACAGACTCAAGAGACCCAGTACTTC
clone_size: medium-sized; d_call: TRBD2; v_call: TRBV6-1; j_call: TRBJ2-7; cdr3_aa: CASSDDLAGGVSYEQYF; cdr3_nt: TGTGCCAGCAGTGACGATCTGGCGGGAGGGGTCTCCTACGAGCAGTACTTC
clone_size: .; d_call: TRBD2; v_call: TRBV27; j_call: TRBJ2-3; cdr3_aa: CASRPGTSGRRPADTQYF; cdr3_nt: TGTGCCAGCCGCCCGGGAACTAGCGGGAGACGGCCGGCAGATACGCAGTATTTT
clone_size: .; d_call: .; v_call: TRBV28; j_call: TRBJ2-6; cdr3_aa: CASSLKPSSPSGANVLTF; cdr3_nt: TGTGCCAGCAGTTTAAAACCTAGCTCCCCCTCTGGGGCCAACGTCCTGACTTTC
clone_size: .; d_call: TRBD2; v_call: TRBV13; j_call: TRBJ2-5; cdr3_aa: CASSLARGRVQETQYF; cdr3_nt: TGTGCCAGCAGCTTAGCAAGAGGGAGGGTCCAAGAGACCCAGTACTTC
clone_size: .; d_call: TRBD1; v_call: TRBV9; j_call: TRBJ2-5; cdr3_aa: CASSRQGATETQYF; cdr3_nt: TGTGCCAGCAGTCGACAGGGGGCGACGGAGACCCAGTACTTC
clone_size: .; d_call: TRBD1; v_call: TRBV27; j_call: TRBJ2-7; cdr3_aa: CASSLSSQGADEQYF; cdr3_nt: TGTGCCAGCAGTTTATCGTCACAGGGGGCGGACGAGCAGTACTTC
clone_size: .; d_call: .; v_call: TRBV15; j_call: TRBJ2-7; cdr3_aa: CATSRSGVEAYEQYF; cdr3_nt: TGTGCCACCAGCAGATCAGGGGTCGAAGCCTACGAGCAGTACTTC
clone_size: .; d_call: .; v_call: TRBV19; j_call: TRBJ1-5; cdr3_aa: CASSIGEFGQPQHF; cdr3_nt: TGTGCCAGTAGTATCGGGGAATTCGGTCAGCCCCAGCATTTT
clone_size: .; d_call: .; v_call: TRBV14; j_call: TRBJ2-1; cdr3_aa: CASSPGLLNEQFF; cdr3_nt: TGTGCCAGCAGCCCGGGACTCCTCAATGAGCAGTTCTTC
clone_size: few; d_call: .; v_call: TRBV5-8; j_call: TRBJ1-1; cdr3_aa: CASSLRGVTEAFF; cdr3_nt: TGTGCCAGCAGCTTGAGAGGCGTAACTGAAGCTTTCTTT
clone_size: few; d_call: TRBD2; v_call: TRBV7-3; j_call: TRBJ2-3; cdr3_aa: CASSLGVAGSTDTQYF; cdr3_nt: TGTGCCAGCAGCTTAGGAGTAGCGGGAAGCACAGATACGCAGTATTTT
clone_size: .; d_call: .; v_call: TRBV19; j_call: TRBJ2-3; cdr3_aa: CASSSREVNTQYF; cdr3_nt: TGTGCCAGTAGTTCAAGGGAGGTGAATACGCAGTATTTT
clone_size: .; d_call: .; v_call: TRBV15; j_call: TRBJ2-1; cdr3_aa: CATSRLYNEQFF; cdr3_nt: TGTGCCACCAGCAGACTTTACAATGAGCAGTTCTTC
clone_size: once; d_call: .; v_call: TRBV15; j_call: TRBJ2-3; cdr3_aa: CATSHPPGRGADTQYF; cdr3_nt: TGTGCCACCAGCCACCCCCCAGGGAGGGGGGCAGATACGCAGTATTTT
clone_size: once; d_call: .; v_call: TRBV5-4; j_call: TRBJ1-1; cdr3_aa: CASSFQGMGTEAFF; cdr3_nt: TGTGCCAGCAGCTTTCAGGGTATGGGCACTGAAGCTTTCTTT
clone_size: .; d_call: TRBD2; v_call: TRBV28; j_call: TRBJ2-2; cdr3_aa: CASSPDREAGELFF; cdr3_nt: TGTGCCAGCAGCCCGGATCGGGAGGCCGGGGAGCTGTTTTTT
clone_size: .; d_call: TRBD2; v_call: TRBV29-1; j_call: TRBJ2-2; cdr3_aa: CSAPSGTNIGELFF; cdr3_nt: TGCAGCGCTCCTAGCGGGACGAACATCGGGGAGCTGTTTTTT
clone_size: .; d_call: TRBD1; v_call: TRBV28; j_call: TRBJ2-1; cdr3_aa: CASRQDTGGRNEQFF; cdr3_nt: TGTGCCAGCAGACAAGACACAGGGGGCAGGAATGAGCAGTTCTTC
clone_size: .; d_call: TRBD2; v_call: TRBV5-1; j_call: TRBJ2-7; cdr3_aa: CASSPGGGVGEQYF; cdr3_nt: TGCGCCAGCAGCCCCGGGGGGGGCGTGGGTGAGCAGTACTTC
clone_size: once; d_call: .; v_call: TRBV18; j_call: TRBJ2-6; cdr3_aa: CASSPGGVGVGANVLTF; cdr3_nt: TGTGCCAGCTCACCAGGAGGGGTCGGTGTTGGGGCCAACGTCCTGACTTTC
clone_size: .; d_call: .; v_call: TRBV7-6; j_call: TRBJ2-1; cdr3_aa: CASSISGGRETGSYNEQFF; cdr3_nt: TGTGCCAGCAGTATCTCAGGAGGGCGGGAAACCGGCTCCTACAATGAGCAGTTCTTC
clone_size: .; d_call: TRBD2; v_call: TRBV11-2; j_call: TRBJ2-7; cdr3_aa: CASSRGATSGYEQYF; cdr3_nt: TGTGCCAGCAGCCGAGGAGCGACTAGCGGTTACGAGCAGTACTTC
clone_size: .; d_call: TRBD2; v_call: TRBV9; j_call: TRBJ2-1; cdr3_aa: CASSLSGREGRSYNEQFF; cdr3_nt: TGTGCCAGCAGCTTAAGCGGGAGGGAAGGTCGGTCCTACAATGAGCAGTTCTTC
clone_size: once; d_call: .; v_call: TRBV9; j_call: TRBJ2-7; cdr3_aa: CASSPRDNSYEQYF; cdr3_nt: TGTGCCAGCAGCCCCCGGGACAACTCCTACGAGCAGTACTTC
clone_size: .; d_call: .; v_call: TRBV29-1; j_call: TRBJ2-3; cdr3_aa: CSVESSMSYTQYF; cdr3_nt: TGCAGCGTTGAAAGTTCTATGTCATATACGCAGTATTTT
clone_size: .; d_call: TRBD1; v_call: TRBV19; j_call: TRBJ1-5; cdr3_aa: CASSTQGARAQPQHF; cdr3_nt: TGTGCCAGTAGTACACAGGGGGCGCGAGCGCAGCCCCAGCATTTT
clone_size: .; d_call: TRBD2; v_call: TRBV2; j_call: TRBJ2-7; cdr3_aa: CASSLAGTYEQYF; cdr3_nt: TGTGCCAGCAGCCTAGCGGGAACCTACGAGCAGTACTTC
clone_size: .; d_call: .; v_call: TRBV7-9; j_call: TRBJ2-1; cdr3_aa: CASSLAGDNEQFF; cdr3_nt: TGTGCCAGCAGCTTAGCAGGGGACAATGAGCAGTTCTTC
clone_size: .; d_call: TRBD2; v_call: TRBV28; j_call: TRBJ2-7; cdr3_aa: CASKPSGAAYEQYF; cdr3_nt: TGTGCCAGCAAACCTAGCGGGGCGGCCTACGAGCAGTACTTC
clone_size: .; d_call: TRBD2; v_call: TRBV10-3; j_call: TRBJ2-7; cdr3_aa: CAIRAGTSSYEQYF; cdr3_nt: TGTGCCATCAGGGCAGGGACTAGCTCCTACGAGCAGTACTTC
clone_size: .; d_call: .; v_call: TRBV27; j_call: TRBJ2-5; cdr3_aa: CASSPYLGPETQYF; cdr3_nt: TGTGCCAGCAGTCCCTACTTGGGGCCCGAGACCCAGTACTTC
clone_size: .; d_call: .; v_call: TRBV6-1; j_call: TRBJ2-5; cdr3_aa: CASSEGGTLWETQYF; cdr3_nt: TGTGCCAGCAGTGAAGGAGGGACTCTCTGGGAGACCCAGTACTTC
clone_size: .; d_call: .; v_call: TRBV27; j_call: TRBJ2-7; cdr3_aa: CASSLRRNYEQYF; cdr3_nt: TGTGCCAGCAGTTTGAGGAGAAACTACGAGCAGTACTTC
clone_size: .; d_call: TRBD1; v_call: TRBV29-1; j_call: TRBJ2-3; cdr3_aa: CSAEGQNTDTQYF; cdr3_nt: TGCAGCGCTGAGGGACAGAACACAGATACGCAGTATTTT
clone_size: .; d_call: TRBD1; v_call: TRBV15; j_call: TRBJ2-1; cdr3_aa: CATSPHRGGEQFF; cdr3_nt: TGTGCCACCAGCCCTCACAGGGGTGGTGAGCAGTTCTTC